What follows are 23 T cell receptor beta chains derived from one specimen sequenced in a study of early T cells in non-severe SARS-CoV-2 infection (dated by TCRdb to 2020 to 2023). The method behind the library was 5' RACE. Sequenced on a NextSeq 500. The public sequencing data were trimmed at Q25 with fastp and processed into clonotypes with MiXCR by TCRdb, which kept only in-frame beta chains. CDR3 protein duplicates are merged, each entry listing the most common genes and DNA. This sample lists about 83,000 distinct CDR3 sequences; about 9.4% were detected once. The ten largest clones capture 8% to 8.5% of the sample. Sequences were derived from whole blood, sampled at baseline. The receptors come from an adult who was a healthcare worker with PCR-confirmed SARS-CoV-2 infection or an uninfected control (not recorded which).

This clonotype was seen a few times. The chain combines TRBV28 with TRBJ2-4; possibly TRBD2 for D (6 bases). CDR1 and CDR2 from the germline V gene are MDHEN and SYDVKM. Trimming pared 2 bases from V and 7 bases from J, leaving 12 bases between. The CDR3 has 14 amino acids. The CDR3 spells CASSLSPGVNIQYF. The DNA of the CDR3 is TGTGCCAGCAGTTTAAGCCCGGGGGTCAACATTCAGTACTTC.

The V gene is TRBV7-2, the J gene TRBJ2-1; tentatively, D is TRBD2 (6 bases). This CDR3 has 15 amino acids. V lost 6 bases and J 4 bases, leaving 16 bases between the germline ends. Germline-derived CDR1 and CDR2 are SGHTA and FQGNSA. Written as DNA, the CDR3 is TGTGCCAGCAGTCAAACCGGGACTGAGTACAATGAGCAGTTCTTC. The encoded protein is CASSQTGTEYNEQFF.

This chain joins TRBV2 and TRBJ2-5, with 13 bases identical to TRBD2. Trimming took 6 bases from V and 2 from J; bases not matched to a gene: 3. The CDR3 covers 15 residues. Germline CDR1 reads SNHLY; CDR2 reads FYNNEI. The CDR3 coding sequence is TGTGCCAGCAGGCGACTAGCGGGAGGACAAGAGACCCAGTACTTC. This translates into CASRRLAGGQETQYF.

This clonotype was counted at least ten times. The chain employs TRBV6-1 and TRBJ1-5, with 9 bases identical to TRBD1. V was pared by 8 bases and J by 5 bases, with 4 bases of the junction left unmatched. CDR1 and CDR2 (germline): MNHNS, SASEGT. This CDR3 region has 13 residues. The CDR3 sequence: CASQGQGDQPQHF. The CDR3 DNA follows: TGTGCCAGCCAGGGACAGGGCGATCAGCCCCAGCATTTT.

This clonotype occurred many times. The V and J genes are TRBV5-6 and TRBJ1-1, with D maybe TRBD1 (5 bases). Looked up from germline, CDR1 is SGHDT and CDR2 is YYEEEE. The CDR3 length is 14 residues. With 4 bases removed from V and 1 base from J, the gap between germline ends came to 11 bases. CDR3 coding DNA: TGTGCCAGCAGCCGGGGACTTCGGAACACTGAAGCTTTCTTT. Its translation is CASSRGLRNTEAFF.

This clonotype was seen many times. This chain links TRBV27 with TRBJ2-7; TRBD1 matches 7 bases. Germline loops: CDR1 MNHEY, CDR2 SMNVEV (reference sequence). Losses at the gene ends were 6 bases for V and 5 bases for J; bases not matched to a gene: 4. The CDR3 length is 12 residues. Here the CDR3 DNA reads TGTGCCAGCAGCCCGACAGGGAACGAGCAGTACTTC. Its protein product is CASSPTGNEQYF.

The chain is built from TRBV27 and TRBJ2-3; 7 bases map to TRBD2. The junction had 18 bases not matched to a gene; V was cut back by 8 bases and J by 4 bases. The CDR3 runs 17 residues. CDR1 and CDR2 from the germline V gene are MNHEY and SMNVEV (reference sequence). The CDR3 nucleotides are TGTGCCAGCGGTCCCGAGCTCCCGGCGGGGGACCCAGATACGCAGTATTTT. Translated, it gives CASGPELPAGDPDTQYF.

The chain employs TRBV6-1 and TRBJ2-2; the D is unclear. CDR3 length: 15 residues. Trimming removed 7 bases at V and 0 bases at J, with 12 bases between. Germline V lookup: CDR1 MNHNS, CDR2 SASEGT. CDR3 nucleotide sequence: TGTGCCAGCACCCCCGCAGCGTCGAACACCGGGGAGCTGTTTTTT. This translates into CASTPAASNTGELFF.

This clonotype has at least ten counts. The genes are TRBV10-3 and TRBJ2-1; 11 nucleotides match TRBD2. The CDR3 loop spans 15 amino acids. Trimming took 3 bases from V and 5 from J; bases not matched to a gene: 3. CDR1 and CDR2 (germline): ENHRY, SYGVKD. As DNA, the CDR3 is TGTGCCATCAGTGAAGGGACTAGCGGCGACAATGAGCAGTTCTTC. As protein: CAISEGTSGDNEQFF.

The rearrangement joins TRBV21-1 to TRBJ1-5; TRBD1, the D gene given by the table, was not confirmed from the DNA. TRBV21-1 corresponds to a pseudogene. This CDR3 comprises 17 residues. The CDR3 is CASSKRRGGTFNQPQHF. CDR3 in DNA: TGTGCCAGCAGCAAACGACGCGGGGGCACTTTCAATCAGCCCCAGCATTTT.

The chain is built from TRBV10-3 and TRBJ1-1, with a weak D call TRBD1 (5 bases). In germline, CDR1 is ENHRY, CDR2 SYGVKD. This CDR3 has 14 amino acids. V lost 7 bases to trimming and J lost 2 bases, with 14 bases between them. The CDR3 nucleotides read TGTGCCATCAAAGCGGGCAGGGTCAACACTGAAGCTTTCTTT. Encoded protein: CAIKAGRVNTEAFF.

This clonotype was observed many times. In DNA form, the CDR3 reads TGTGCCAGCAGCTTATTGACGGGACTAGCGGGAGTTGCGGAGCAGTTCTTC. Amino acid sequence: CASSLLTGLAGVAEQFF. This chain connects TRBV7-9 to TRBJ2-1; TRBD2 matches 14 bases. Germline V gene sequence: CDR1 SEHNR, CDR2 FQNEAQ (reference sequence). This CDR3 comprises 17 residues. Trimming removed 2 bases from V and 10 bases from J; junction bases left unmatched: 10.

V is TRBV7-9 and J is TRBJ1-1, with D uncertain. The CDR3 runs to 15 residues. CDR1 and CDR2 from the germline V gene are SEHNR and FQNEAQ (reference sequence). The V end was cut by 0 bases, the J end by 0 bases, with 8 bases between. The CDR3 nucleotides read TGTGCCAGCAGCTTAGCCCGGCAGGTGAACACTGAAGCTTTCTTT. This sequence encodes CASSLARQVNTEAFF.

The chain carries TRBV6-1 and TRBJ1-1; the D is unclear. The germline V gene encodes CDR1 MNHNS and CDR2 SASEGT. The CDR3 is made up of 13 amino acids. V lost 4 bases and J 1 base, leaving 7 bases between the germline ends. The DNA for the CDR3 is TGTGCCAGCAGTGTGTTACAGAACACTGAAGCTTTCTTT. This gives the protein CASSVLQNTEAFF.

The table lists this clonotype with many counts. CDR3 residues: CASSQDFSGTGGPLETQYF. CDR3 in DNA: TGTGCCAGCAGCCAAGATTTTTCGGGCACCGGAGGGCCATTGGAGACCCAGTACTTC. The V and J genes are TRBV3-1 and TRBJ2-5; TRBD2 might be the D (6 bases). Germline lookup yields CDR1 LGHDT and CDR2 YNNKEL (reference sequence). Trimming removed 0 bases from V and 5 bases from J, with 25 bases in between. The CDR3 has 19 residues.

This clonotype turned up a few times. DNA for the CDR3: TGTGCCAGCAGTTACCTAGGACAAACGATTGCAACTAATGAAAAACTGTTTTTT. As protein: CASSYLGQTIATNEKLFF. This sequence joins TRBV12-3 or TRBV12-4 and TRBJ1-4; maybe TRBD1 (5 bases). The CDR3 is 18 residues long. V dropped 4 bases and J dropped 0 bases, with 18 bases sitting between them.

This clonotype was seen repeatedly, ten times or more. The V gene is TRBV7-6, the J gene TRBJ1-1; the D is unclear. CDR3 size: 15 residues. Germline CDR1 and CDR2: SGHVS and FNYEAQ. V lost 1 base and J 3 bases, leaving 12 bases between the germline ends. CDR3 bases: TGTGCCAGCAGCTTAGGAGCGGGGTTCGACACTGAAGCTTTCTTT. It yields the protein CASSLGAGFDTEAFF.

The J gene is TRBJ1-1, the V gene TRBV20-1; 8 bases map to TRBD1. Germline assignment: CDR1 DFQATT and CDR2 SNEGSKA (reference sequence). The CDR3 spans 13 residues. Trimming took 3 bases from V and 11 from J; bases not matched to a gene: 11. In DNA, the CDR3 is TGCAGTGCTAGCCTTCCTGGGACAGGAACGGCTTTCTTT. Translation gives CSASLPGTGTAFF.

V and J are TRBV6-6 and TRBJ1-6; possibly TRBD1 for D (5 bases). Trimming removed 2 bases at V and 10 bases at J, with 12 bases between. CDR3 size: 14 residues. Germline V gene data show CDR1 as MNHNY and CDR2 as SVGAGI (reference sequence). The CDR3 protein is CASSYRGLESPLHF. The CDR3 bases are TGTGCCAGCAGTTACAGGGGTTTGGAATCACCCCTCCACTTT.

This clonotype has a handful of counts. CDR3 nucleotide sequence: TGCGCCAGCAGCCAAGATCCGGTCTTAGAGCAGTTCTTC. It translates to CASSQDPVLEQFF. This chain uses TRBV4-1 with TRBJ2-1, with D uncertain. Germline V gives CDR1 MGHRA, CDR2 YSYEKL. Between the trimmed V and J ends, which lost 0 bases and 10 bases, there was a span of 10 bases. This CDR3 comprises 13 residues.

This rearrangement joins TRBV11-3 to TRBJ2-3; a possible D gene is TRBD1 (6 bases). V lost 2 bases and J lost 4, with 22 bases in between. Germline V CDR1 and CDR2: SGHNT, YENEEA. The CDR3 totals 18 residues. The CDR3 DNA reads TGTGCCAGCAGCTTAAGTTGGACAGCGACGGACGCCGCAGATACGCAGTATTTT. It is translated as CASSLSWTATDAADTQYF.

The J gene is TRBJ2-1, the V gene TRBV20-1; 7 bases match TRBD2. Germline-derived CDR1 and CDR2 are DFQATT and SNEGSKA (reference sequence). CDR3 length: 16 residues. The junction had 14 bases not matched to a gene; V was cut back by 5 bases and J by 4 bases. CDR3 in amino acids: CSAPPVGIAGYNEQFF. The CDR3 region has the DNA TGCAGTGCTCCCCCTGTCGGGATAGCGGGTTACAATGAGCAGTTCTTC.

The CDR3 coding sequence is TGCGCCAGCAGCCAACGGGAGCGGGCAGATACGCAGTATTTT. Translating gives CASSQRERADTQYF. The chain has TRBV4-1 and TRBJ2-3; a possible D gene is TRBD2 (6 bases). Germline-derived CDR1 and CDR2 are MGHRA and YSYEKL. V lost 2 bases to trimming and J lost 4 bases, with 10 bases between them. This CDR3 is 14 amino acids long.